A single T cell receptor (beta chain) is shown here with its context. This sample was taken from a study of blood T cell repertoires in COVID-19. TCRdb keeps only in-frame clones here, not all; method: immunoSEQ multiplex PCR. The sample gives 95,000 to 110,000 clones, approximately 83% of which show up once; 2.5% to 3.5% is in the top ten. The clonotype originates from a woman aged 80 or older with active or convalescent COVID-19. The specimen sequenced was peripheral blood.

In DNA, the CDR3 is TGTGCCACCAGTGAGTCAGGGGGCGTGGACACTGAAGCTTTCTTT. This codes for CATSESGGVDTEAFF. The chain links TRBV24-1 to TRBJ1-1, with 8 positions matching TRBD1. This CDR3 comprises 15 residues. Unmatched junction bases numbered 6, after V lost 4 bases and J lost 3 bases. Germline V CDR1 and CDR2: KGHDR, SFDVKD.